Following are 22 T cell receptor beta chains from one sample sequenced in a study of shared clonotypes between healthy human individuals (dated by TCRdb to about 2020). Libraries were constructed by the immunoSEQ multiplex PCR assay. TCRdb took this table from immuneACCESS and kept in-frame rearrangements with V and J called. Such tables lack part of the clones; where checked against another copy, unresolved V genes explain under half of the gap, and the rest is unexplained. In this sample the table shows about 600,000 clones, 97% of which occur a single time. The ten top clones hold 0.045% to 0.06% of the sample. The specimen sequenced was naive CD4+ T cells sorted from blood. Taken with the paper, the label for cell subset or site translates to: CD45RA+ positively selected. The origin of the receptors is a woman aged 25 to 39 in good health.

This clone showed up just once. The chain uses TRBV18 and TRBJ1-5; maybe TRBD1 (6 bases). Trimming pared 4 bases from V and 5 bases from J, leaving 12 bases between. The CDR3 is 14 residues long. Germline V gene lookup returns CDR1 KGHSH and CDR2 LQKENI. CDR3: CASSLRQVDQPQHF. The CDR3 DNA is TGTGCCAGCTCACTCCGACAGGTGGATCAGCCCCAGCATTTT.

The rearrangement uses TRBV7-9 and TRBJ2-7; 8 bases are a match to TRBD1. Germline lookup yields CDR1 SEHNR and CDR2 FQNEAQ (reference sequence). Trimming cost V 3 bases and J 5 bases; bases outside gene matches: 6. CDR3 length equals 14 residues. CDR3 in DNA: TGTGCCAGCAGCTTCTGGACAGGGAAGAACGAGCAGTACTTC. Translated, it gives CASSFWTGKNEQYF.

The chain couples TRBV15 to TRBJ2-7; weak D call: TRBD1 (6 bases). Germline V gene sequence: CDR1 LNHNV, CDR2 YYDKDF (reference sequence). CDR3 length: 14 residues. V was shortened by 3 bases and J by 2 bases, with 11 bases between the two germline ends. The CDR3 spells CATSRETGTYEQYF. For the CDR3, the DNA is TGTGCCACCAGCAGGGAGACAGGAACCTACGAGCAGTACTTC.

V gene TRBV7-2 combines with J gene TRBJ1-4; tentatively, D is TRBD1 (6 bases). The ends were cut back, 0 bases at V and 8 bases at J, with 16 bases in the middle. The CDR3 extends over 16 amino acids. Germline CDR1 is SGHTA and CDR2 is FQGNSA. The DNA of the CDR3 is TGTGCCAGCAGCTTAGCGTGGGGGGCGGTCGGAGAAAAACTGTTTTTT. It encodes CASSLAWGAVGEKLFF.

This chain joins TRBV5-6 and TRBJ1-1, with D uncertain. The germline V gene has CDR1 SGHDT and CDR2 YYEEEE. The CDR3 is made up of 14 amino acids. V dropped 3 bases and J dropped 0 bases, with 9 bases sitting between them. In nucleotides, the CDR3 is TGTGCCAGCAGCTCCGTAGGGATGAACACTGAAGCTTTCTTT. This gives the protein CASSSVGMNTEAFF.

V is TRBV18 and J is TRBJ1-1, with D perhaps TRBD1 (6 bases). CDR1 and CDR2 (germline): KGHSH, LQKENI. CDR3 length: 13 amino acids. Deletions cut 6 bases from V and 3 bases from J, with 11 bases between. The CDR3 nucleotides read TGTGCCAGCTCCGGAGCAGGGGACACTGAAGCTTTCTTT. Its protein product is CASSGAGDTEAFF.

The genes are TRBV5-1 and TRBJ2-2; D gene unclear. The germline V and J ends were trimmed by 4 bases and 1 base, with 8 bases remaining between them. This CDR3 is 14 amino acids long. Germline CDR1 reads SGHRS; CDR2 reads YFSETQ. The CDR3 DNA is TGCGCCAGCAGCGGCGGAAGGAACACCGGGGAGCTGTTTTTT. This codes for CASSGGRNTGELFF.

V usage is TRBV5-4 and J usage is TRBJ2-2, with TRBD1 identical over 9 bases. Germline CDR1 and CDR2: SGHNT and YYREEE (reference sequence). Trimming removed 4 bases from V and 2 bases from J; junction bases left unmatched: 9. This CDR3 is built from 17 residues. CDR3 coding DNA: TGTGCCAGCAGCCCCTCAACAGGGGGCGGTAACACCGGGGAGCTGTTTTTT. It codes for CASSPSTGGGNTGELFF.

The CDR3 nucleotides are TGTGCCAGCAGTTACGCAGGGGTCGGGGGTACCTACGAGCAGTACTTC. It specifies CASSYAGVGGTYEQYF. V usage is TRBV6-5 and J usage is TRBJ2-7; TRBD1 or TRBD2 may be the D gene (6 bases each). V was cut by 2 bases and J by 2 bases, with 16 bases left in between. The germline V gene has CDR1 MNHEY and CDR2 SVGAGI. This CDR3 comprises 16 residues.

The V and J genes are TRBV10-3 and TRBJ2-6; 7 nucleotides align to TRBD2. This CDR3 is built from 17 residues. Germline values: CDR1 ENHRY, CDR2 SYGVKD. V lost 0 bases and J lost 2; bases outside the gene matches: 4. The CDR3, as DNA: TGTGCCATCAGTGAGTCGATGAGCGGGACTGGGGCCAACGTCCTGACTTTC. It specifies CAISESMSGTGANVLTF.

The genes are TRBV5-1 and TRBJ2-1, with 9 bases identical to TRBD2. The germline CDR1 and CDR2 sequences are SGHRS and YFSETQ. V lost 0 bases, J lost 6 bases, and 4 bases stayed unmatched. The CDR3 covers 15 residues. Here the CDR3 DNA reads TGCGCCAGCAGCTTGGAACCTAGCGGGACCAATGAGCAGTTCTTC. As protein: CASSLEPSGTNEQFF.

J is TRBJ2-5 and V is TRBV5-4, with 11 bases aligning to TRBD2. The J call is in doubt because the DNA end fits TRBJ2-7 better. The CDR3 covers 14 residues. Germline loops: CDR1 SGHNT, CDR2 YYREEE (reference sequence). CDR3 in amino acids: CASSSTSGSYEQYF. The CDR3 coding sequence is TGTGCCAGCAGCTCCACTAGCGGGAGTTACGAGCAGTACTTC.

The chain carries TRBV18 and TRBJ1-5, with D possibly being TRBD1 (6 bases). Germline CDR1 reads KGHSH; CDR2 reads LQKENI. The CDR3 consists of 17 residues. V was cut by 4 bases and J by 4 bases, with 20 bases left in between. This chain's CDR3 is CASSLLKLGQGNQPQHF. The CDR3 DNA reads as TGTGCCAGCTCACTACTGAAGTTAGGGCAGGGGAATCAGCCCCAGCATTTT.

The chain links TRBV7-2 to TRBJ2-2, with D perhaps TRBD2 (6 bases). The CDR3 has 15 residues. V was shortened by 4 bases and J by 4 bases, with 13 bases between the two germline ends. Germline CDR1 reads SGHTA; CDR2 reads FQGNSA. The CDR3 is CASSSGLLGTGELFF. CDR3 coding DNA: TGTGCCAGCAGCTCGGGACTCCTCGGCACCGGGGAGCTGTTTTTT.

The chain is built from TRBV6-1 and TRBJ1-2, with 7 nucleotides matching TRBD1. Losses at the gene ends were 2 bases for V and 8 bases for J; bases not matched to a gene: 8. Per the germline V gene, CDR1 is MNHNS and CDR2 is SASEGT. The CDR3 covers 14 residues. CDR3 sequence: CASSETGVAGGYTF. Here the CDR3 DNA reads TGTGCCAGCAGTGAAACAGGGGTTGCGGGGGGCTACACCTTC.

CDR3 sequence reads: CASNPDLPRTTEAFF. Here the CDR3 DNA reads TGTGCCAGCAACCCGGACCTCCCCCGTACCACTGAAGCTTTCTTT. V and J are TRBV6-1 and TRBJ1-1, with no clear D. Germline V gene data show CDR1 as MNHNS and CDR2 as SASEGT. The CDR3 length is 15 residues. V lost 7 bases to trimming and J lost 4 bases, with 19 bases between them.

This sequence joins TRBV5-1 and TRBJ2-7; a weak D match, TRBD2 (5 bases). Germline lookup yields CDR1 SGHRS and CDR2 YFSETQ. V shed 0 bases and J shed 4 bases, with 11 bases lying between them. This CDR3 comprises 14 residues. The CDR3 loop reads CASSLDPPGYEQYF. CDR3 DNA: TGCGCCAGCAGCTTGGACCCACCGGGATACGAGCAGTACTTC.

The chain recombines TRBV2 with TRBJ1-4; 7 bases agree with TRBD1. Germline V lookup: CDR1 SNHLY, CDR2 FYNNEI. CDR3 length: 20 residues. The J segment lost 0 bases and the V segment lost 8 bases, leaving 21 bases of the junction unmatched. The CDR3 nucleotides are TGTGCCAGCCAGGGAGGGGACAGAACTATGCGGCATGCAACTAATGAAAAACTGTTTTTT. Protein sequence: CASQGGDRTMRHATNEKLFF.

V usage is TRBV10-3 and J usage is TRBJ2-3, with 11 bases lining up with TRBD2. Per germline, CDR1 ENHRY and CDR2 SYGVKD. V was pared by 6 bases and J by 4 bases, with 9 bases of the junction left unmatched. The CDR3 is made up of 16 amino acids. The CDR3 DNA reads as TGTGCCATCAGCCGAGCTAGCGGGAGGATAGCAGATACGCAGTATTTT. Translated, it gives CAISRASGRIADTQYF.

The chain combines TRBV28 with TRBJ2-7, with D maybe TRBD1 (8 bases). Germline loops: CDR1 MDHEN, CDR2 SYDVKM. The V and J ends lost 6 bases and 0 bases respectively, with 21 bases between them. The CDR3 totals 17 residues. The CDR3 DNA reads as TGTGCCAGCAGCCCCTGGGGGGGACAGGTGAGCTCCTACGAGCAGTACTTC. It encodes CASSPWGGQVSSYEQYF.

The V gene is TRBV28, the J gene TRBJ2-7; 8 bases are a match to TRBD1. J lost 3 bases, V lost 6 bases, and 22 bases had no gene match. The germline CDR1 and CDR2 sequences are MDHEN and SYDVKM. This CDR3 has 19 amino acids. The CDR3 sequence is CASSRPRGTGPFGFYEQYF. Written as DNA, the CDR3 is TGTGCCAGCAGCCGTCCCCGGGGGACAGGACCCTTTGGGTTCTACGAGCAGTACTTC.

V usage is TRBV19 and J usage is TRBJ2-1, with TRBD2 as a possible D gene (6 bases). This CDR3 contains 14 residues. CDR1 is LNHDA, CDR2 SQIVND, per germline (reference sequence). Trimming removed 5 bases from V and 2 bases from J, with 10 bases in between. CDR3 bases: TGTGCCAGTAGTTCCGGGACTCCCTACAATGAGCAGTTCTTC. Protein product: CASSSGTPYNEQFF.